What follows are 2 T cell receptor beta chains derived from one specimen sequenced in a study of response to subunit inactivated influenza vaccine. MiXCR was run by TCRdb on the RT-PCR reads, yielding one entry per CDR3 protein. This table holds 650,000 to 850,000 distinct CDR3 sequences, approximately 14% found once. Sample: PBMCs from blood, taken 14 days before vaccination. The source of these receptors is a man between 45 and 60 years old who received an inactivated influenza vaccine.

CDR3 amino acids: CASSSNLWGASTDTQYF. The DNA for the CDR3 is TGTGCCAGCAGCTCGAACCTCTGGGGGGCATCCACAGATACGCAGTATTTT. The chain couples TRBV5-6 to TRBJ2-3; D may correspond to TRBD1 or TRBD2 (6 bases each). CDR3 length: 17 amino acids. V was clipped by 3 bases and J by 2 bases, with 19 bases between them. CDR1 is SGHDT and CDR2 is YYEEEE in the germline V gene.

As concerns this clonotype: The junction shows a germline mismatch at one end, possibly a read error. The chain couples TRBV28 to TRBJ1-1; the D is unclear. CDR1 MDHEN and CDR2 SYDVKM come from the germline V gene. The length of the CDR3 is 13 residues. CDR3 bases: TGTGCCAGCAGTTTGTCCCCAGTGGCTGAGGCTTTCTTT. Encoded protein: CASSLSPVAEAFF.